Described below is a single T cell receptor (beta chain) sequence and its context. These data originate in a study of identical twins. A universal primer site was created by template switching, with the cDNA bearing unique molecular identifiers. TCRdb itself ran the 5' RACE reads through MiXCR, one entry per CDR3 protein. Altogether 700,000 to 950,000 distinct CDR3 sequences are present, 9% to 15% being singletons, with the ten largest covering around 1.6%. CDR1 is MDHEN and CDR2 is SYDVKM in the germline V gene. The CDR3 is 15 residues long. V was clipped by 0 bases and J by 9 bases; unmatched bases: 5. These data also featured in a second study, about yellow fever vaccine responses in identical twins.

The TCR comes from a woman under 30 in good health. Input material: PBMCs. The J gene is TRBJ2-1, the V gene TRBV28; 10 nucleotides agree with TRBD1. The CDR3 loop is CASSLWGTGAGEQFF. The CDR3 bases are TGTGCCAGCAGTTTATGGGGGACAGGGGCTGGTGAGCAGTTCTTC.